This TCR beta chain was sequenced for a study of blood T cell repertoires in COVID-19. J lost 7 bases, V lost 4 bases, and 2 bases had no gene match. Germline V gene data show CDR1 as SEHNR and CDR2 as FQNEAQ (reference sequence). This CDR3 region has 14 residues. Some clones are missing from TCRdb's copy, which holds only in-frame ones; the method was immunoSEQ multiplex PCR. This sample has fewer than 500,000 clones, with roughly 85% found just once. The rearrangement links TRBV7-9 to TRBJ1-6, with 9 positions matching TRBD1. The sequence came from a woman in her late teens or twenties with acute COVID-19. Material for sequencing was PBMCs or T cells enriched from blood (not recorded which). The CDR3 DNA follows: TGTGCCAGCAGCTCGGACAGGGGCAATTCACCCCTCCACTTT. Its translation is CASSSDRGNSPLHF.